The rows below give T cell receptor beta chains drawn from one sample of a study of T cell responses to AZD1222 COVID-19 vaccine. TCRdb's table, derived via immunoSEQ multiplex PCR, lists solely in-frame clones and lacks some. This table has fewer than 120,000 clones, roughly 92% appearing once. This specimen was peripheral blood, taken 28 days after the second AZD1222 dose. Source of these receptors: an adult who received the AZD1222 COVID-19 vaccine. Each CDR3 is given with its conserved first and last residue. A D gene is named only where the DNA matches it firmly. Clone size is shown for a subset of rows, as once, few, many or a class of expanded clone.

>once|NA|TRBJ2-1|TRBV5-8
CASSSDRQKTYNEQFF
TGTGCCAGCAGTTCAGACCGACAGAAAACCTACAATGAGCAGTTCTTC
>few|NA|TRBJ2-2|TRBV9
CASSVGYRYANTGELFF
TGTGCCAGCAGCGTAGGTTACAGATACGCGAACACCGGGGAGCTGTTTTTT
>NA|NA|TRBJ2-7|TRBV20-1
CSAPWGYEQYF
TGCAGTGCTCCCTGGGGGTACGAGCAGTACTTC
>few|NA|TRBJ2-1|TRBV11-2
CASSLVTGSPHSEQFF
TGTGCCAGCAGCTTAGTAACAGGATCCCCCCACAGTGAGCAGTTCTTC
>NA|NA|TRBJ2-2|TRBV18
CASSPGSGWTTGELFF
TGTGCCAGCTCACCGGGGTCGGGATGGACCACCGGGGAGCTGTTTTTT
>NA|NA|TRBJ1-1|TRBV7-3
CASSLMATTAGTEAFF
TGTGCCAGCAGCTTAATGGCGACCACGGCGGGGACTGAAGCTTTCTTT
>once|NA|TRBJ2-7|TRBV7-8
CASTQDSSYEQYF
TGTGCCAGCACACAGGACAGCAGCTACGAGCAGTACTTC
>NA|NA|TRBJ2-5|TRBV7-2
CASSLGMDRKETQYF
TGTGCCAGCAGCTTGGGGATGGACAGAAAAGAGACCCAGTACTTC
>NA|NA|TRBJ2-7|TRBV7-9
CASSRTDHYEQYF
TGTGCCAGCAGCCGGACAGACCACTACGAGCAGTACTTC
>NA|TRBD1|TRBJ1-4|TRBV27
CASKGTGGYNEKLFF
TGTGCCAGCAAGGGGACAGGGGGTTATAATGAAAAACTGTTTTTT
>NA|NA|TRBJ2-7|TRBV20-1
CSASGLAINEQYF
TGCAGTGCTAGTGGGCTAGCAATCAACGAGCAGTACTTC
>NA|NA|TRBJ1-1|TRBV29-1
CSVFRPSRDPVEAFF
TGCAGCGTTTTCAGACCATCACGGGATCCGGTAGAAGCTTTCTTT
>NA|TRBD2|TRBJ2-2|TRBV11-2
CASSPSGRYTGELFF
TGTGCCAGCAGTCCTAGCGGGCGATACACCGGGGAGCTGTTTTTT
>NA|TRBD2|TRBJ2-5|TRBV2
CASSGRGGDLETQYF
TGTGCCAGCAGTGGGCGGGGAGGGGATTTGGAGACCCAGTACTTC
>NA|TRBD1|TRBJ1-5|TRBV19
CASSWGTEPNQPQHF
TGTGCCAGTAGTTGGGGGACAGAACCAAATCAGCCCCAGCATTTT
>NA|TRBD1|TRBJ1-4|TRBV18
CASSSDRVTNEKLFF
TGTGCCAGCTCATCCGACAGGGTAACTAATGAAAAACTGTTTTTT
>NA|NA|TRBJ2-1|TRBV14
CASSQGRGSYNEQFF
TGTGCCAGCAGCCAAGGAAGGGGGTCCTACAATGAGCAGTTCTTC
>NA|NA|TRBJ1-6|TRBV18
CASSSGPGSSYNSPLHF
TGTGCCAGCTCATCCGGGCCCGGGAGCTCCTATAATTCACCCCTCCACTTT
>NA|NA|TRBJ2-3|TRBV4-3
CASSQERTDTQYF
TGCGCCAGCAGCCAAGAGCGGACAGATACGCAGTATTTT
>once|NA|TRBJ1-6|TRBV21-1
CASSKTGSGSPLHF
TGTGCCAGCAGCAAGACAGGGAGCGGGTCACCCCTCCACTTT
>NA|NA|TRBJ2-1|TRBV7-9
CASSPPDREGEQFF
TGTGCCAGCAGCCCCCCGGACAGGGAGGGAGAGCAGTTCTTC
>NA|TRBD2|TRBJ2-3|TRBV7-2
CASSTGGASDTQYF
TGTGCCAGCAGCACCGGGGGGGCTTCAGATACGCAGTATTTT
>once|NA|TRBJ2-3|TRBV11-3
CASSRLFTDTQYF
TGTGCCAGCAGCCGGTTATTCACAGATACGCAGTATTTT